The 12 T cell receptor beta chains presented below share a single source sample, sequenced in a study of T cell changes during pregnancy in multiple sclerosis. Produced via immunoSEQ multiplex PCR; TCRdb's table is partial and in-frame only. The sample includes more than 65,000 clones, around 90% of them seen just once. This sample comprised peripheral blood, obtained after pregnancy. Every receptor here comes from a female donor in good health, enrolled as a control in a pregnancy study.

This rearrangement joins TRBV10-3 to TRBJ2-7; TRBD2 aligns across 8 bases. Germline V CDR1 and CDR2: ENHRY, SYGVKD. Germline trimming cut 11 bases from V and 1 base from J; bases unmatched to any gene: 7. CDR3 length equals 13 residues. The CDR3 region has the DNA TGTGCCTCCAATAGCGGGGATTCCTACGAGCAGTACTTC. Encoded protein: CASNSGDSYEQYF.

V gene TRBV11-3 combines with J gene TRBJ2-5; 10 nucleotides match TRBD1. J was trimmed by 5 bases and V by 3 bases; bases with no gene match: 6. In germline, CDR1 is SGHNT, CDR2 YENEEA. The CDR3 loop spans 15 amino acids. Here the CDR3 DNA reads TGTGCCAGCAGCTTTGGGACAGGGGATCAGGAGACCCAGTACTTC. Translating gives CASSFGTGDQETQYF.

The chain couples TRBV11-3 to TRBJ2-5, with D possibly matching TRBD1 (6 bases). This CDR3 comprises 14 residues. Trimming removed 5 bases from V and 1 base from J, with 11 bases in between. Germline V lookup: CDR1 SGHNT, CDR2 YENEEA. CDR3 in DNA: TGTGCCAGCAGCAGGGGGACGGTCCAAGAGACCCAGTACTTC. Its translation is CASSRGTVQETQYF.

CDR3 bases: TGTGCCAGCAGTTTACAACAGGCTGGGACTGAAGCTTTCTTT. This codes for CASSLQQAGTEAFF. The chain carries TRBV27 and TRBJ1-1; D may be TRBD1 (5 bases). CDR1 is MNHEY and CDR2 is SMNVEV in the germline V gene (reference sequence). The CDR3 consists of 14 residues. V was shortened by 2 bases and J by 5 bases, with 12 bases between the two germline ends.

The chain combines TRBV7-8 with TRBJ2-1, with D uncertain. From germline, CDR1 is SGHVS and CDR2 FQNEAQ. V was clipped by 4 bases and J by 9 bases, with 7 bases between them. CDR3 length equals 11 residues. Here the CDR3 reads CASSYLAEQFF. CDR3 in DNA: TGTGCCAGCAGCTATTTGGCTGAGCAGTTCTTC.

Written as DNA, the CDR3 is TGCGCCAGCAGCTTGGACGGGACACCTAACTATGGCTACACCTTC. The encoded protein is CASSLDGTPNYGYTF. This sequence joins TRBV5-1 and TRBJ1-2; D perhaps matches TRBD1 (6 bases). Trimming shortened V by 0 bases and J by 0 bases, and 9 bases separated the two germline ends. This CDR3 region has 15 residues. The germline V gene has CDR1 SGHRS and CDR2 YFSETQ.

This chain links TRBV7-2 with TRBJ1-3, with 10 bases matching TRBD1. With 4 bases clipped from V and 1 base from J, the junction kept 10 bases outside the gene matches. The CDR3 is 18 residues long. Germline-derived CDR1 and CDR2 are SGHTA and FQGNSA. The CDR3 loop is CASSSLGQGLGSGNTIYF. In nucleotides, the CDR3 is TGTGCCAGCAGCTCCCTGGGACAGGGGCTCGGATCTGGAAACACCATATATTTT.

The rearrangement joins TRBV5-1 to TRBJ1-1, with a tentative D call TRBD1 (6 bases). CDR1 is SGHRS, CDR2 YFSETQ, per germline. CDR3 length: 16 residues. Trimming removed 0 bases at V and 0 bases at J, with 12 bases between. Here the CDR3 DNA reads TGCGCCAGCAGCTTGGCCACAGGGCCAATGAACACTGAAGCTTTCTTT. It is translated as CASSLATGPMNTEAFF.

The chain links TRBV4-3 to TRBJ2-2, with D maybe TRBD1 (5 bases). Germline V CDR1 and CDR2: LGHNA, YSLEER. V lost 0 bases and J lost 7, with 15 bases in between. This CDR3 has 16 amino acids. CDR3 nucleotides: TGCGCCAGCAGCCAAGATTTGATCAGGGTGGGCGGGGAGCTGTTTTTT. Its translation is CASSQDLIRVGGELFF.

CDR3 sequence: CASSYSGLAQPQHF. In DNA form, the CDR3 reads TGTGCCAGCAGTTACTCGGGGCTCGCTCAGCCCCAGCATTTT. The rearrangement uses TRBV6-6 and TRBJ1-5, with a tentative D call TRBD1 (5 bases). With 0 bases removed from V and 6 bases from J, the gap between germline ends came to 9 bases. CDR3 length: 14 residues. Per the germline V gene, CDR1 is MNHNY and CDR2 is SVGAGI (reference sequence).

CDR3 sequence: CASSIIQGMDTEAFF. Here the CDR3 DNA reads TGTGCCAGTAGTATAATACAGGGGATGGACACTGAAGCTTTCTTT. V gene TRBV19 combines with J gene TRBJ1-1; TRBD1 matches at 7 bases. The CDR3 runs to 15 residues. In germline, CDR1 is LNHDA, CDR2 SQIVND (reference sequence). Trimming removed 2 bases from V and 3 bases from J; junction bases left unmatched: 6.

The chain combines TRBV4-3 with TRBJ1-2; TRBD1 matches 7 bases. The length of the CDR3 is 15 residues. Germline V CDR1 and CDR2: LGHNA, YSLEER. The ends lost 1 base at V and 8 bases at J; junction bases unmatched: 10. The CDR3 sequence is CASSQAVQTGFGYTF. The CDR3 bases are TGCGCCAGCAGCCAAGCCGTTCAGACAGGGTTCGGCTACACCTTC.